This T cell receptor (beta chain) was documented in a study of blood T cell repertoires in COVID-19. As for the study in general: The origin of the acute and convalescent COVID-19 samples was the United States, Italy and Spain. The cDNA or gDNA used as material had been derived from T cells, B-cell-depleted T cells, or PBMCs.

CDR3 length: 15 amino acids. V lost 4 bases and J lost 4, with 17 bases in between. Germline CDR1 LGHNA, CDR2 YNFKEQ. Libraries were prepared by immunoSEQ multiplex PCR; TCRdb keeps only in-frame clonotypes and omits some of them. The sample contains approximately 200,000 clones, less than 90% of which appear only once. Sequencing was done on a sample of peripheral blood. This clonotype was obtained from a man in his sixties or seventies with acute or convalescent COVID-19. The rearrangement links TRBV4-2 to TRBJ2-7; D may be TRBD2 (6 bases). CDR3 protein: CASSRSRLAQYEQYF. The CDR3 region has the DNA TGTGCCAGCAGCCGGTCGCGTCTAGCGCAGTACGAGCAGTACTTC.